The present T cell receptor beta chain was sequenced within a study of OX40 agonist ivuxolimab in advanced cancers. Points from the study as a whole: Clones of CD4+ and CD8+ blood T cells grew by week 6 at doses of 0.1 to 3.0 mg/kg.

Comments on this clone: Antigen: not known.

Per germline, CDR1 SGHTA and CDR2 FQGTGA. This CDR3 region has 15 residues. The V end was cut by 5 bases, the J end by 5 bases, with 18 bases between. Assay: immunoSEQ multiplex PCR; the TCRdb copy retains only in-frame clones and omits some. The repertoire holds 72,000 or so clones, roughly 87% seen once, with about 1.3% in the top ten. This sequence joins TRBV7-3 and TRBJ2-5; D perhaps matches TRBD1 (6 bases). The receptor was derived from an adult with an advanced solid tumor such as melanoma, head and neck, liver or kidney cancer. The sample was CD4+ or CD8+ T cells sorted from blood, taken in a trial of the OX40 agonist ivuxolimab. The CDR3: CASSPRPGDGETQYF. The CDR3 nucleotides are TGTGCCAGCAGCCCCCGACCAGGGGATGGGGAGACCCAGTACTTC.